Below, 4 T cell receptor beta chains from the same sample are listed, as sequenced in a study of T cell repertoires in cytomegalovirus infection. TCRdb re-analysed the reads in MiXCR, keeping a single row per CDR3 protein. The sample consists of fewer than 60,000 distinct CDR3 sequences, 15% to 20% of them appearing once. Antigens of these TCRs are unknown. The sequences come from CD8+ T cells from cultured PBMCs, collected from culture after CMV antigen stimulation. Source of these receptors: a human donor in good health (CMV status not recorded). Some clones in this sample may be carry-over from other donors' samples.

The chain links TRBV20-1 to TRBJ1-1, with 8 bases fitting TRBD1. This CDR3 comprises 13 residues. The germline V gene encodes CDR1 DFQATT and CDR2 SNEGSKA (reference sequence). Trimming removed 5 bases from V and 4 bases from J; junction bases left unmatched: 6. CDR3 sequence reads: CSAVDRASTEAFF. The CDR3 bases are TGCAGTGCTGTGGACAGGGCGTCCACTGAAGCTTTCTTT.

V usage is TRBV7-9 and J usage is TRBJ2-7; 10 bases map to TRBD1. Trimming removed 4 bases from V and 4 bases from J; junction bases left unmatched: 10. The CDR3 extends over 16 amino acids. Germline V gene sequence: CDR1 SEHNR, CDR2 FQNEAQ (reference sequence). The CDR3 coding sequence is TGTGCCAGCAGCTCTCCGGGACAGGGGCGACCTTACGAGCAGTACTTC. Amino acid sequence: CASSSPGQGRPYEQYF.

A few counts support this clonotype. V usage is TRBV9 and J usage is TRBJ2-5; the D gene is possibly TRBD1 (7 bases). V lost 3 bases, J lost 5 bases, and 17 bases lay in between. The germline gives CDR1 SGDLS, CDR2 YYNGEE. This CDR3 has 15 amino acids. For the CDR3, the DNA is TGTGCCAGCAGCGAGCAGGGGGGAGGTCAGGAGACCCAGTACTTC. Translated, it gives CASSEQGGGQETQYF. Combining the CDR3 with reference TRBV9 and TRBJ2-5 gives the whole variable domain DSGVTQTPKHLITATGQRVTLRCSPRSGDLSVYWYQQSLDQGLQFLIQYYNGEERAKGNILERFSAQQFPDLHSELNLSSLELGDSALYFCASSEQGGGQETQYFGPGTRLLVL.

The sample holds a few counts of this clonotype. This chain connects TRBV2 to TRBJ2-6; either TRBD1 or TRBD2 may fit D (5 bases each). The CDR3 contains 13 residues. Germline loops: CDR1 SNHLY, CDR2 FYNNEI. The V end was cut by 1 base, the J end by 9 bases, with 7 bases between. The CDR3 region has the DNA TGTGCCAGCAGTGAAGGGGGGAACAACGTCCTGACTTTC. The encoded protein is CASSEGGNNVLTF.